This T cell receptor beta chain was retrieved from a study of T cell repertoires in cytomegalovirus infection. The wider study: Used in the study were CMV epitopes, some recently identified and HLA-C-restricted, others well-studied and HLA-B-restricted. In public TCR beta signatures, there were indications of both CMV infection and matching HLA type. Study observations and caveats: Cumulative frequency of public TCR beta families picked out carriers of CMV plus the relevant HLA. Predominance within the ex vivo response was attributable to HLA-C-restricted CMV-specific TCR beta clonotypes.

CDR3 length equals 16 residues. V dropped 0 bases and J dropped 4 bases, with 14 bases sitting between them. The germline V gene encodes CDR1 SGHTA and CDR2 FQGNSA. Each CDR3 protein is one row after TCRdb ran MiXCR on the reads. The data show around 500,000 distinct CDR3 sequences, approximately 42% seen once. In its sample, this clonotype was seen many times. Its antigen is as yet unknown. This specimen consisted of cultured PBMCs, obtained from culture after CMV antigen stimulation. The V and J genes are TRBV7-2 and TRBJ2-3; no clear D gene. This clonotype was obtained from a human donor in good health (CMV status not recorded). Some clones in this sample may be carry-over from other donors' samples. The CDR3 loop is CASSLAGTTPSDTQYF. DNA for the CDR3: TGTGCCAGCAGCTTAGCGGGAACAACCCCTTCAGATACGCAGTATTTT.